The T cell receptor (beta chain) under discussion was sequenced for a study of cytomegalovirus exposure and HLA in healthy donors. Study at large: There were roughly 120 million unique TCR beta sequences, drawn from 150 million to 200 million T cells, in an earlier analysis. Whole-study findings and limits: In a later analysis, TCR beta V- and J-gene trimming was associated with a missense DCLRE1C variant.

Concerning this clone itself: Its antigen is as yet unknown.

V was clipped by 5 bases and J by 7 bases; unmatched bases: 6. The CDR3 consists of 13 residues. Germline loops: CDR1 SGHVS, CDR2 FQNEAQ. Both 60 Vbeta primers and 13 Jbeta primers went into the PCR. The data were produced by immunoSEQ multiplex PCR, yet TCRdb's version contains in-frame clones alone and is incomplete. The table lists about 210,000 clones, about 80% of them singletons, with around 6% in the top ten. Sequenced: PBMCs. The receptor comes from a man aged 35 to 55 in good health and CMV-seropositive. The chain has TRBV7-8 and TRBJ2-7, with 9 nucleotides matching TRBD1. CDR3 DNA: TGTGCCAGCAGCCCAACCGACAGGGGGGAGCAGTACTTC. Translated, it gives CASSPTDRGEQYF. The entire variable domain, with the rest obtained from reference TRBV7-8 and TRBJ2-7, is as follows: GAGVSQSPRYKVAKRGQDVALRCDPISGHVSLFWYQQALGQGPEFLTYFQNEAQLDKSGLPSDRFFAERPEGSVSTLKIQRTQQEDSAVYLCASSPTDRGEQYFGPGTRLTVT.